The T cell receptor beta chain described here comes from a study of beta chain features in type 1 diabetes. A sort by CD45RO/CCR7/CD25/CD127/CD95/CD27 yielded CD4+ naive, central memory, regulatory and stem cell-like memory cells. Comment on this clone: Antigen unknown.

Study conclusions and caveats: Within each of all four CD4+ subsets, Type 1 diabetes patients had TCRB CDR3s that were moderately but significantly shorter. The naive, central memory and Treg TCRB repertoires of patients appeared to be more similar to one another than those of healthy donors. Whether HLA type affects TCRB rearrangement stayed undetermined in the present work.

The authors reverse transcribed all of the isolated RNA, so sequencing captured expressed TCRB transcripts. Mean read depth for naive, central memory and regulatory T cell samples was about 3.6 million reads. This table comes from immunoSEQ multiplex PCR, and its TCRdb copy is limited to in-frame clones, with some not included. This repertoire shows 55,000 to 85,000 clones, about 50% found once; its top ten account for around 0.7%. The receptor's source is a man aged 30-40 years with type 1 diabetes. Material for sequencing was central memory CD4+ T cells from blood.

The CDR3 DNA is TGTGCCAGTAAGATTCGACAGGGGTCCTACGAGCAGTACTTC. This translates into CASKIRQGSYEQYF. The chain links TRBV6-6 to TRBJ2-7, with 8 bases identical to TRBD1. Germline V gene sequence: CDR1 MNHNY, CDR2 SVGAGI (reference sequence). The CDR3 has 14 amino acids. V was clipped by 9 bases and J by 1 base; unmatched bases: 8.